This T cell receptor (beta chain) was recorded in a study of T cells in tuberculosis. As for the study in general: IGRA-negative adolescents, IGRA-positive adolescents with latent tuberculosis and adults with active tuberculosis formed this South African cohort.

TCRdb's table, derived via immunoSEQ multiplex PCR, lists solely in-frame clones and lacks some. The sample carries about 7,700 clones, approximately 95% recorded once. Each patient had positive sputum smear microscopy and/or positive culture. The CDR3 extends over 16 amino acids. After removal of 4 bases from V and 6 bases from J, the junction contained 13 bases not matched to a gene. The germline gives CDR1 PRHDT, CDR2 FYEKMQ (reference sequence). This clonotype was obtained from an adult with tuberculosis. The material sequenced was PBMCs. The chain couples TRBV13 to TRBJ1-2, with 8 bases that match TRBD1. The CDR3 region has the DNA TGTGCCAGCAGCTCTACCTCATCCGACAGGGGAGATGGCTACACCTTC. Amino acid sequence: CASSSTSSDRGDGYTF.